The TCR beta chain under discussion was sequenced for a study of control samples from healthy donors and cancer patients. Germline values: CDR1 ENHRY, CDR2 SYGVKD. J lost 10 bases, V lost 3 bases, and 11 bases had no gene match. The CDR3 contains 14 residues. Sequenced by immunoSEQ multiplex PCR; TCRdb stores in-frame clones only, minus some. The profile shows about 230,000 clones, over 70% of them singletons. Sequencing used PBMCs. The V call is TRBV10-3, the J call TRBJ1-1; 7 bases match TRBD1. The TCR comes from a woman in her fifties or sixties with lung cancer. CDR3 residues: CAISEDRAGGPAFF. The CDR3 DNA is TGTGCCATCAGTGAAGACCGGGCAGGGGGACCAGCTTTCTTT.